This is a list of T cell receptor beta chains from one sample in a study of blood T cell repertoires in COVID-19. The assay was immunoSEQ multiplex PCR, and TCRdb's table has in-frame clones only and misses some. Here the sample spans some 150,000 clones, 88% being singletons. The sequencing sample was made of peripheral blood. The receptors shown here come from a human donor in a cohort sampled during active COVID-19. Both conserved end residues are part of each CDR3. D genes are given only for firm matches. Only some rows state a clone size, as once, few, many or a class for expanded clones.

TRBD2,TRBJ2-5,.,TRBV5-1,TGCGCCAGCAGCTTGGCAAGCGGGGGGGGAGAGACCCAGTACTTC,CASSLASGGGETQYF
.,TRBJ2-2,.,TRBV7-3,TGTGCCAGCAGCTTACTAAGCAACACCGGGGAGCTGTTTTTT,CASSLLSNTGELFF
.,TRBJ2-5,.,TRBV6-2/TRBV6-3,TGTGCCAGCAGCCTCCCCGGGACGGCGGGAACGGCCCAGTACTTC,CASSLPGTAGTAQYF
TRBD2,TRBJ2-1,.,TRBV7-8,TGTGCCAGCAGCAACCCGACTAGCGGGGGGGCCAGCTACAATGAGCAGTTCTTC,CASSNPTSGGASYNEQFF
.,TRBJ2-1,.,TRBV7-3,TGTGCCAGCAGCTTATTCAGGCAGGGCTACAATGAGCAGTTCTTC,CASSLFRQGYNEQFF
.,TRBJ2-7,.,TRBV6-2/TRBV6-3,TGTGCCAGCAGTGGATATACAGGGCATCCTCTTTCACGGCAGTACTTC,CASSGYTGHPLSRQYF
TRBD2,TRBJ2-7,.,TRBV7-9,TGTGCCAGCAGCTTAGGACTAGCGGGAGAGGAGTACGAGCAGTACTTC,CASSLGLAGEEYEQYF
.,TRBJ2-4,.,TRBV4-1,TGCGCCAGCAGCCAAGACAGGGTAGGCCAGTACTTC,CASSQDRVGQYF
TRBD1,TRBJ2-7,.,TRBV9,TGTGCCAGCAACCCGGACGGCAGGGGGTCAGAGCAGTACTTC,CASNPDGRGSEQYF
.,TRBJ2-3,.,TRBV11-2,TGTGCCAGCAGCTTCGGGTATACGCAGTATTTT,CASSFGYTQYF
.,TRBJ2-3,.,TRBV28,TGTGCCAGCAGGGGGAGTGGGGTAGGGTACACAGATACGCAGTATTTT,CASRGSGVGYTDTQYF
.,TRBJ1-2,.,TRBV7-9,TGTGCCAGCAGTCGGACTGACTATGGCTACACCTTC,CASSRTDYGYTF
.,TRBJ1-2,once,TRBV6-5,TGTGCCAGCAGTTACTCTACAAGGGGGTACTATGGCTACACCTTC,CASSYSTRGYYGYTF
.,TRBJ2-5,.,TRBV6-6,TGTGCCAGCCGTGCGGAAGGGACCCAGTACTTC,CASRAEGTQYF
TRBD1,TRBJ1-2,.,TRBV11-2,TGTGCCAGCAGCCCAGGGGGAGCTAACTATGGCTACACCTTC,CASSPGGANYGYTF
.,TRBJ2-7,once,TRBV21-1,TGTGCCATCAAATCCGGGACAGTGAACCTCGGGCAGTACTTC,CAIKSGTVNLGQYF
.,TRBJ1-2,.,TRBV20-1,TGCAGTGCTAGCACTTTAATCCACACCTTC,CSASTLIHTF
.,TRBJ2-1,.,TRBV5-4,TGTGCCAGCAGCTTGGGCTACAGGGTAGAGGAGCAGTTCTTC,CASSLGYRVEEQFF
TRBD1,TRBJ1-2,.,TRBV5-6,TGTGCCAGCAGTCCAGACAGGGGGCAACCCCCAACCTATGGCTACACCTTC,CASSPDRGQPPTYGYTF
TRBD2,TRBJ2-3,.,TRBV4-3,TGCGCCAGCAGCCGGACTAGCGGGAGTGGGCTTAATACGCAGTATTTT,CASSRTSGSGLNTQYF
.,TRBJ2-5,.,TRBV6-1,TGTGCCAGCAGTGAAACGGGGAGGGGGGAGACCCAGTACTTC,CASSETGRGETQYF
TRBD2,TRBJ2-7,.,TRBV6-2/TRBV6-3,TGTGCCAGCAGTTACTCGACTAGCGGCTACGAGCAGTACTTC,CASSYSTSGYEQYF
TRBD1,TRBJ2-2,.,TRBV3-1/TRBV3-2,TGTGCCAGCAGCCCACTTTCAGGGGGTGTGACCGGGGAGCTGTTTTTT,CASSPLSGGVTGELFF
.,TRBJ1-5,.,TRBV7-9,TGTGCCAGCAGCCCAACAGGGCTAAGCAATCAGCCCCAGCATTTT,CASSPTGLSNQPQHF
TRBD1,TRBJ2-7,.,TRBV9,TGTGCCAGCAGCGCAGGGGGTGATCTCTACGAGCAGTACTTC,CASSAGGDLYEQYF
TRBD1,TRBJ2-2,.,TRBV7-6,TGTGCCAGCAGCTTAGCGGTGGACAGGGGGCTTACCGGGGAGCTGTTTTTT,CASSLAVDRGLTGELFF
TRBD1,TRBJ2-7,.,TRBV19,TGTGCCAGTAGTATGGGGACAGGGGGCTTCTACGAGCAGTACTTC,CASSMGTGGFYEQYF
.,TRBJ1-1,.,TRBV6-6,TGTGCCAGCAGTTACCAGGGACAAACGAACACTGAAGCTTTCTTT,CASSYQGQTNTEAFF
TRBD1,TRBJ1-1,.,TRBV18,TGTGCCAGCTCACCCCAGGGGGCGTGGACTGAAGCTTTCTTT,CASSPQGAWTEAFF
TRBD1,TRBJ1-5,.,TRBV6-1,TGTGCCAGCAGTGAACAAATAGGGGGCAGAAGTCAGCCCCAGCATTTT,CASSEQIGGRSQPQHF
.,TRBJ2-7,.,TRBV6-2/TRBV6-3,TGTGCCAGCAGTTACTCGGGCCGCCCAGGGCCCCACGAGCAGTACTTC,CASSYSGRPGPHEQYF
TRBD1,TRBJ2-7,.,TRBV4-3,TGCGCCAGCAGCCAAGAGGGACAGGGAATACACGAGCAGTACTTC,CASSQEGQGIHEQYF
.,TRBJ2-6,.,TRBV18,TGTGCCAGCTCACGAGGCAGCTCTGGGGCCAACGTCCTGACTTTC,CASSRGSSGANVLTF
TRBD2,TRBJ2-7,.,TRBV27,TGTGCCAGCAGTTCACCCCCGAGCGGGAGATACTCCTACGAGCAGTACTTC,CASSSPPSGRYSYEQYF
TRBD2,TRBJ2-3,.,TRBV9,TGTGCCAGCAGCGTAGATATTAGCGGGAGAAGTACCGGATTAGATACGCAGTATTTT,CASSVDISGRSTGLDTQYF
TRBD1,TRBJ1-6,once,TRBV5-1,TGCGCCAGCAGCCTACAGACCCGGGACAGGGTTGGATCACCCCTCCACTTT,CASSLQTRDRVGSPLHF
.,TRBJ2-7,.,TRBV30,TGTGCCTGGAGGACAGTAGCCTCCTACGAGCAGTACTTC,CAWRTVASYEQYF
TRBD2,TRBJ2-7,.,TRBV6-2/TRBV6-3,TGTGCCAGCAGTTACTCCGGACTAGCGGACTACGAGCAGTACTTC,CASSYSGLADYEQYF
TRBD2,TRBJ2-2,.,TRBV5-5,TGTGCCAGCAGCTTGAGTTGGCGGGGGGCGAACACCGGGGAGCTGTTTTTT,CASSLSWRGANTGELFF
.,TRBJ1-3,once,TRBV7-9,TGTGCCACCCCCCCGGCGGGGGTAGGAAACACCATATATTTT,CATPPAGVGNTIYF